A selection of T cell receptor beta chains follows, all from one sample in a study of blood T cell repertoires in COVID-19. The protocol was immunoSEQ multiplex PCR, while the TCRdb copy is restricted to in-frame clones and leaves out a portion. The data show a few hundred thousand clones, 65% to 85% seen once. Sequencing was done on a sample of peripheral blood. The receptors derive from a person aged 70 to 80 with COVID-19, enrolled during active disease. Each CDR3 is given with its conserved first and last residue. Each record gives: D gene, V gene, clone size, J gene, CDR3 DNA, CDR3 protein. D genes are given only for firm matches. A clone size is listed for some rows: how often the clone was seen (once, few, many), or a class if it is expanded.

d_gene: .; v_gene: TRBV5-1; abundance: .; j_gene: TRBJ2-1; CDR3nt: TGCGCCAGCAGCCTACAGGGTGGCAATGAGCAGTTCTTC; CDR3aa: CASSLQGGNEQFF
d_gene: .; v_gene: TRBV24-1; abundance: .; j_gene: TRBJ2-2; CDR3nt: TGTGCCACCAGTGACCCGGTGAGGGCTGGCACCGGGGAGCTGTTTTTT; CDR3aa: CATSDPVRAGTGELFF
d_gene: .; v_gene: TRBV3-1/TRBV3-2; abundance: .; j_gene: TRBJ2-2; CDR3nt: TGTGCCAGCAGACCCCAGGGGACCGGGGAGCTGTTTTTT; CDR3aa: CASRPQGTGELFF
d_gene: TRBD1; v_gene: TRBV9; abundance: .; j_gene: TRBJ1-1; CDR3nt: TGTGCCAGCACCGGACAGGGGAACACTGAAGCTTTCTTT; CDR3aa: CASTGQGNTEAFF
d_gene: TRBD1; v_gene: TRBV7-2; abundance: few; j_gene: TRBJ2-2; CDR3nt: TGTGCCAGCAGGGTACAGGGGGCGGACACCGGGGAGCTGTTTTTT; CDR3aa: CASRVQGADTGELFF
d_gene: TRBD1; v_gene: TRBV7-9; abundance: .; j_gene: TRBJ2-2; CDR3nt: TGTGCCAGCAGCTTAGCGCTGGGGACAGGGCCCGGGGAGCTGTTTTTT; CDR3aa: CASSLALGTGPGELFF
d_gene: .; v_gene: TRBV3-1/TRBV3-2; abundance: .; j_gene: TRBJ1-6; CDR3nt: TGTGCCAGCAGCCAAGATGGGGCAGCGAATTCACCCCTCCACTTT; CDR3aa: CASSQDGAANSPLHF
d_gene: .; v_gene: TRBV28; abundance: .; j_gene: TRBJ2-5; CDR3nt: TGTGCCAGCAGTTTAACCTATCGACAAGAGACCCAGTACTTC; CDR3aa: CASSLTYRQETQYF
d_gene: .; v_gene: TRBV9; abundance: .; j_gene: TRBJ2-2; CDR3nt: TGTGCCAGCAGCGTAGGCGTCACGCCTGGGGAGCTGTTTTTT; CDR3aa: CASSVGVTPGELFF
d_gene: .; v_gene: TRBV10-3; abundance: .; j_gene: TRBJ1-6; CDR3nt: TGTGCCATCAGAGAGACAGATTCACCCCTCCACTTT; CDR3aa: CAIRETDSPLHF
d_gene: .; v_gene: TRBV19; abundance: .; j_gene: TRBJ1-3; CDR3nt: TGTGCCAGTAGTAACTCGGACACCATATATTTT; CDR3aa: CASSNSDTIYF
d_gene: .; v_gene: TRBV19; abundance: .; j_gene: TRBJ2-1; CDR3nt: TGTGCCAGTAGTCGTCTAGCGAAGCGGAGCTCCTACAATGAGCAGTTCTTC; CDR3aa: CASSRLAKRSSYNEQFF
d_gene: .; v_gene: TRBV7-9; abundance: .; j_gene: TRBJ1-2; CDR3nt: TGTGCCAGCAGCCGAACCACCATGGGGATGGGAGACACCTTC; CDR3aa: CASSRTTMGMGDTF
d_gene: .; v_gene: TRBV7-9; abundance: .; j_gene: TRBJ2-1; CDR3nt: TGTGCCAGCAGCTTAGGGACAGTCGGGGAGCAGTTCTTC; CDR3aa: CASSLGTVGEQFF
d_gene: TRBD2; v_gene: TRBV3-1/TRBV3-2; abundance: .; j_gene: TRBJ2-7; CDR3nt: TGTGCCAGCAGCCAAGAGGTGGCAGGTCGGACTAGGCCCTCCTACGAGCAGTACTTC; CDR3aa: CASSQEVAGRTRPSYEQYF
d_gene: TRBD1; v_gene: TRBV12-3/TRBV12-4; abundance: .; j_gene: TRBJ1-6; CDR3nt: TGTGCCAGCAGGGGACAGGGGGTTTCACCCCTCCACTTT; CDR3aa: CASRGQGVSPLHF
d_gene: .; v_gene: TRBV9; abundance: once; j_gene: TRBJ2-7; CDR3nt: TGTGCCAGCAGCGTAGCCCCGACGGGGGCCTACGAGCAGTACTTC; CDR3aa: CASSVAPTGAYEQYF
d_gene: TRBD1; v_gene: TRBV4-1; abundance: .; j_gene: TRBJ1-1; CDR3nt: TGCGCCAGCAGCCAACCCCAGGGGGACACTGAAGCTTTCTTT; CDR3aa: CASSQPQGDTEAFF
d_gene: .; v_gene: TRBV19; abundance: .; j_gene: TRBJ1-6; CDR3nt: TGTGCCAGTACCTACCGGAGCTCCTATAATTCACCCCTCCACTTT; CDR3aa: CASTYRSSYNSPLHF
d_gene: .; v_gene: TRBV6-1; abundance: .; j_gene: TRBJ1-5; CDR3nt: TGTGCCAGCAGTGAAGAGGCAGGGTGGAATCAGCCCCAGCATTTT; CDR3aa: CASSEEAGWNQPQHF
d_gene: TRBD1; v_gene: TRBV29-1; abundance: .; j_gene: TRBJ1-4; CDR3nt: TGCAGCGTGAACGACAGGGTGGGCGAAAAACTGTTTTTT; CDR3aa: CSVNDRVGEKLFF
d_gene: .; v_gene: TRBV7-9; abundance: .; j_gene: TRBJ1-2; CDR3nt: TGTGCCAGCAGCTTACTGCCGCAGGCTAACTATGGCTACACCTTC; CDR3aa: CASSLLPQANYGYTF
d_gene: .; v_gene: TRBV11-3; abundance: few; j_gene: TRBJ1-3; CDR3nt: TGTGCCAGCAGCTTAGATTGGCGGCAGCACCACTCTGGAAACACCATATATTTT; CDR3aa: CASSLDWRQHHSGNTIYF
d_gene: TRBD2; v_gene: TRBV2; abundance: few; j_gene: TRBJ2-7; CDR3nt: TGTGCCAGCACCCTCAGTCCGCGGGAGACCTCCTACGAGCAGTACTTC; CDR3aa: CASTLSPRETSYEQYF
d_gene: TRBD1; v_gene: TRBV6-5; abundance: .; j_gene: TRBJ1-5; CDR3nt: TGTGCCAGCAGAGGGACAGGGGTCAATCAGCCCCAGCATTTT; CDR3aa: CASRGTGVNQPQHF
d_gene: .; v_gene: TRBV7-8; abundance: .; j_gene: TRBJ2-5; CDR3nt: TGTGCCAGCCACAGGGAAAACCAAGAGACCCAGTACTTC; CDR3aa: CASHRENQETQYF
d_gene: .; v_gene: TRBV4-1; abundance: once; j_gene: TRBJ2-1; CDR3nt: TGCGCCAGCGGAGGCTACAATGAGCAGTTCTTC; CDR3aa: CASGGYNEQFF